The TCR beta chain described here comes from a study of T cell responses to AZD1222 COVID-19 vaccine. Clones were sequenced by immunoSEQ multiplex PCR, and TCRdb holds only the in-frame ones, with some missing. This table holds 150,000 to 160,000 clones, about nine tenths found once. In germline, CDR1 is SSHAT, CDR2 FNYEAQ (reference sequence). This CDR3 spans 15 amino acids. The table lists this clone with a count of one. At one end the junction does not follow the germline gene, possibly because of a read error. V gene TRBV7-7 combines with J gene TRBJ2-7, with D maybe TRBD1 (5 bases). The sequence came from an adult in good health. This material consisted of peripheral blood, taken on day 0 of AZD1222 vaccination. The CDR3 is CASSQGSNPNYEQYF. Written as DNA, the CDR3 is TGTGCTAGCAGCCAGGGTTCTAACCCCAACTACGAGCAGTACTTC. The full variable domain, completed using reference TRBV7-7 and TRBJ2-7, is GAGVSQSPRYKVTKRGQDVTLRCDPISSHATLYWYQQALGQGPEFLTYFNYEAQPDKSGLPSDRFSAERPEGSISTLTIQRTEQRDSAMYRCASSQGSNPNYEQYFGPGTRLTVT.